The T cell receptor beta chain under discussion was sequenced for a study of cytomegalovirus exposure and HLA in healthy donors. Study results and caveats: Within an earlier analysis, most TCR beta V segments proved productive either about 90% or about 30% of the time.

CDR3 length: 16 residues. CDR1 is SGHTA, CDR2 FQGNSA, per germline. Remarks on this clone: Its antigen remains unknown. A junction end diverges from the germline sequence, so it may reflect a read error.

Use of 60 Vbeta and 13 Jbeta primers characterized the PCR. TCRdb's copy holds only in-frame clones and misses some; the assay was immunoSEQ multiplex PCR. Of approximately 110,000 clones listed, about 80% are singletons. The source of this sequence is a young man in good health and CMV-seronegative. The chain couples TRBV7-2 to TRBJ2-1; TRBD2 matches at 10 bases. The sequenced material came from PBMCs. CDR3 in amino acids: CATSPLAGRAYNEQFF. The CDR3 DNA follows: TGTGCCACCAGCCCACTAGCGGGAAGAGCCTACAATGAGCAGTTCTTC.